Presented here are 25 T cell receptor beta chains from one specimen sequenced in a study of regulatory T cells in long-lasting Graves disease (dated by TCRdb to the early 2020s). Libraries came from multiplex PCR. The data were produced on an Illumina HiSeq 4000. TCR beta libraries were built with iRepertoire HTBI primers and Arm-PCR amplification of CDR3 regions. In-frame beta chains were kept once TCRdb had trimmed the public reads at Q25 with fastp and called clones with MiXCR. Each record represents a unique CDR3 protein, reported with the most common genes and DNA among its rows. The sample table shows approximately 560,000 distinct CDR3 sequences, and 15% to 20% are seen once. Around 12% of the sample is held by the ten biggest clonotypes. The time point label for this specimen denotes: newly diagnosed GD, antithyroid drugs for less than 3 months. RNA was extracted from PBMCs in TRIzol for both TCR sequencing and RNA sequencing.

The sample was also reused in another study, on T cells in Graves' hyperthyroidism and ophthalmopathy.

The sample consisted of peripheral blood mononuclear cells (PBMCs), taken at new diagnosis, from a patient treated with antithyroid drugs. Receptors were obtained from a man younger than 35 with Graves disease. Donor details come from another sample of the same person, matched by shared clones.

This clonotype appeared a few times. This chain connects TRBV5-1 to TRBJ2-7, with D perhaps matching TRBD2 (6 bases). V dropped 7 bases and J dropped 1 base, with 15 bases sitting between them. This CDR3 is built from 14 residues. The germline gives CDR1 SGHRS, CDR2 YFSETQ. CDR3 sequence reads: CASGPRLGSYEQYF. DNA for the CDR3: TGCGCCAGCGGCCCTCGACTAGGGTCCTACGAGCAGTACTTC.

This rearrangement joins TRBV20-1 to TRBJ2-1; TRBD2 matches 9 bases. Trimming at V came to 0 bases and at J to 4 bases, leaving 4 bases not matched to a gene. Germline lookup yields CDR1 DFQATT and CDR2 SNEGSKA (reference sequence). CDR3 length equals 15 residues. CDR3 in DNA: TGCAGTGCTAGAGATCTAGCGGGGCCATACAATGAGCAGTTCTTC. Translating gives CSARDLAGPYNEQFF.

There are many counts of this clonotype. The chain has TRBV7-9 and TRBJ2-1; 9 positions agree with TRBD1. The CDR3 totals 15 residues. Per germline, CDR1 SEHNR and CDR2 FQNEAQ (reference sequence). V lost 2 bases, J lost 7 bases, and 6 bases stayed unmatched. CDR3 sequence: CASSLLGQGVNEQFF. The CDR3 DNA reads TGTGCCAGCAGCTTATTGGGACAGGGTGTGAATGAGCAGTTCTTC.

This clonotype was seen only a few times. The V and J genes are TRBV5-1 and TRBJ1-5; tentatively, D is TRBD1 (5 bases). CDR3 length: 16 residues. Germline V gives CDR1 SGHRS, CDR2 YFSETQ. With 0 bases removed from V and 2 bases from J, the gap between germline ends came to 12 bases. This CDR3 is CASSLGQGGGNQPQHF. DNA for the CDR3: TGCGCCAGCAGCTTGGGGCAGGGAGGGGGCAATCAGCCCCAGCATTTT.

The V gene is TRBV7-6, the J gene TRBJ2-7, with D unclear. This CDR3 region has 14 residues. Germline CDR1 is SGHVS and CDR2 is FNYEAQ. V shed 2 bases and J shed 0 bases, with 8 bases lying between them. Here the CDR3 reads CASSLSTSSYEQYF. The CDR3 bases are TGTGCCAGCAGCTTAAGCACCAGCTCCTACGAGCAGTACTTC.

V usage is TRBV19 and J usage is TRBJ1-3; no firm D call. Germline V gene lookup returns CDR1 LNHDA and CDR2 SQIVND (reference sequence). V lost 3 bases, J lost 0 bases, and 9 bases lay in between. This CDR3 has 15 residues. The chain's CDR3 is CASSMDRTSGNTIYF. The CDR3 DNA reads TGTGCCAGTAGTATGGACCGGACCTCTGGAAACACCATATATTTT.

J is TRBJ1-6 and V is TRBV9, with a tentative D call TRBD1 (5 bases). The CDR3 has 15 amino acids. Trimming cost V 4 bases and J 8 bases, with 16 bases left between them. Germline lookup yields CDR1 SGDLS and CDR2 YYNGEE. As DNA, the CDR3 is TGTGCCAGCAGCCCCCGTGTGGGGGTGCATTCACCCCTCCACTTT. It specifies CASSPRVGVHSPLHF.

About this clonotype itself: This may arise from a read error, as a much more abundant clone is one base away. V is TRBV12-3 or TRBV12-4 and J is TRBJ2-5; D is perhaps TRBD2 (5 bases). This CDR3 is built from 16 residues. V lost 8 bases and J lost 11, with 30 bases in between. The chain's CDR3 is CASQSVGSSLYNEQYF. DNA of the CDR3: TGTGCCAGCCAATCGGTGGGGAGTTCCTTGTACAATGAGCAGTACTTC.

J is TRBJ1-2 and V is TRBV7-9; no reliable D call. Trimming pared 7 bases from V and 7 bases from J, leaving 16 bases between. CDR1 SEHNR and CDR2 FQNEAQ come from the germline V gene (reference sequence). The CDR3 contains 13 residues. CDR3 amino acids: CASTISREFGYTF. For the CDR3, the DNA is TGTGCCAGCACGATTAGTAGGGAATTTGGCTACACCTTC.

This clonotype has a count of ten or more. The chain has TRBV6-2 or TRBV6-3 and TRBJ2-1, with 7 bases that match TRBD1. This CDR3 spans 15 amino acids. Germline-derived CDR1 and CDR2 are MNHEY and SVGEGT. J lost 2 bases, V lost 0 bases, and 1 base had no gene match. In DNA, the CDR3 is TGTGCCAGCAGTTACTCCGACAGGGCCTACAATGAGCAGTTCTTC. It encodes CASSYSDRAYNEQFF.

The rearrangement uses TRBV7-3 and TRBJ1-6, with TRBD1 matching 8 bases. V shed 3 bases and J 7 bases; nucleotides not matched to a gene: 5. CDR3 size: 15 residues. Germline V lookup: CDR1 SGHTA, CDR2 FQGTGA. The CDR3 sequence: CASSLAGGSNSPLHF. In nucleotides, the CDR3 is TGTGCCAGCAGCTTGGCAGGGGGCTCGAATTCACCCCTCCACTTT. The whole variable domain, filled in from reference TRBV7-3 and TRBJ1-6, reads GAGVSQTPSNKVTEKGKYVELRCDPISGHTALYWYRQSLGQGPEFLIYFQGTGAADDSGLPNDRFFAVRPEGSVSTLKIQRTERGDSAVYLCASSLAGGSNSPLHFGNGTRLTVT.

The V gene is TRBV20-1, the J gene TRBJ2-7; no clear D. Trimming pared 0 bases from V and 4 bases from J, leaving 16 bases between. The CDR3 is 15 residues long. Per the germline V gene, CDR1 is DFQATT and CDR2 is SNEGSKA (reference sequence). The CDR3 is CSARDHKGTLYEQYF. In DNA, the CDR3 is TGCAGTGCTAGAGATCATAAGGGAACCTTATACGAGCAGTACTTC.

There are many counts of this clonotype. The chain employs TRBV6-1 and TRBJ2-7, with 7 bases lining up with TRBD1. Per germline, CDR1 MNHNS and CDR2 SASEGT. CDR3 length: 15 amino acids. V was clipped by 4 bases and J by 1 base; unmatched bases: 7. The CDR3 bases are TGTGCCAGCAGTGGTATACCGGGACAGTCCTACGAGCAGTACTTC. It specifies CASSGIPGQSYEQYF.

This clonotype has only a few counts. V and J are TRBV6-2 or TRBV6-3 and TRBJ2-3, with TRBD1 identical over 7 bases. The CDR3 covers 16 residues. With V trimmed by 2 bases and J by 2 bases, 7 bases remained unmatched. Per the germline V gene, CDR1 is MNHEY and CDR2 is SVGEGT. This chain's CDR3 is CASSYTWTGYTDTQYF. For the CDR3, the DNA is TGTGCCAGCAGTTACACCTGGACAGGATACACAGATACGCAGTATTTT.

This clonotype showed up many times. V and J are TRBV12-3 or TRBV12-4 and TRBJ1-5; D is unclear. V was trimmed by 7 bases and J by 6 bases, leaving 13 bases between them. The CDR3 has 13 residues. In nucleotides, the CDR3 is TGTGCCAGCACCCTAACAAAGGGTCAGCCCCAGCATTTT. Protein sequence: CASTLTKGQPQHF.

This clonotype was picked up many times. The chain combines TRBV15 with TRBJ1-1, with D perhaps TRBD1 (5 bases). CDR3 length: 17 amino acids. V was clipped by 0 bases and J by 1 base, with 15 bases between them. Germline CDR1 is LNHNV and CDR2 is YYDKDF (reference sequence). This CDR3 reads CATSREHSGAGNTEAFF. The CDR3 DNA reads TGTGCCACCAGCAGAGAACATTCCGGGGCCGGGAACACTGAAGCTTTCTTT.

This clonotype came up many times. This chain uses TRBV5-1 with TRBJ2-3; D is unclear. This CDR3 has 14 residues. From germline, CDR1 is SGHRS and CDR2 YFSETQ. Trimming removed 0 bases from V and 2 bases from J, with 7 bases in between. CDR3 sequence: CASSLAVTTDTQYF. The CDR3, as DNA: TGCGCCAGCAGCTTGGCCGTCACCACAGATACGCAGTATTTT.

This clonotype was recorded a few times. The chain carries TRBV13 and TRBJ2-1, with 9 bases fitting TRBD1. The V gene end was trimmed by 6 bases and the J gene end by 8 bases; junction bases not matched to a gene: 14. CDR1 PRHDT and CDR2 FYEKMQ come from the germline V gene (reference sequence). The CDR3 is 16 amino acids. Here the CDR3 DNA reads TGTGCCAGCAGGTCAAGGGTGGGACAGGGCGTCCATGAGCAGTTCTTC. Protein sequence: CASRSRVGQGVHEQFF.

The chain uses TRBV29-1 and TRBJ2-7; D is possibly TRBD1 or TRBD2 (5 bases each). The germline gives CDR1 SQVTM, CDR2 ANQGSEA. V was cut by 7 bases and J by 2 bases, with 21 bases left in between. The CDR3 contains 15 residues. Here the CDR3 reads CSAEVGGGKPYEQYF. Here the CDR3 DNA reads TGCAGCGCCGAGGTTGGGGGTGGAAAGCCCTACGAGCAGTACTTC.

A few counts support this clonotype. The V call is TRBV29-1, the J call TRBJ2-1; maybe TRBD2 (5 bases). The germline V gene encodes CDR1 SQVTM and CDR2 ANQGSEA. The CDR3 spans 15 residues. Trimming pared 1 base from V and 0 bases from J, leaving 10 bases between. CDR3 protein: CSVEGGGSSYNEQFF. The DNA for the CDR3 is TGCAGCGTTGAAGGTGGCGGGTCCTCCTACAATGAGCAGTTCTTC.

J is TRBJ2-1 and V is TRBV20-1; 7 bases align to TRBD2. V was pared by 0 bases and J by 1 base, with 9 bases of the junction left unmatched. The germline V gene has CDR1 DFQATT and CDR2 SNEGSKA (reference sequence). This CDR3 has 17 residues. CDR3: CSARDFASGPSYNEQFF. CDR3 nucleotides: TGCAGTGCTAGAGATTTCGCTAGCGGACCTTCCTACAATGAGCAGTTCTTC.

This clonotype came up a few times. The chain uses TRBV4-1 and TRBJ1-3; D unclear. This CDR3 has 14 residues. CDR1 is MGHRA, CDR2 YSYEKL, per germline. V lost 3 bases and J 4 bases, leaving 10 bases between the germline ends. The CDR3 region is CASSHRARGNTIYF. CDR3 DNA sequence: TGCGCCAGCAGCCACCGGGCCAGAGGAAACACCATATATTTT.

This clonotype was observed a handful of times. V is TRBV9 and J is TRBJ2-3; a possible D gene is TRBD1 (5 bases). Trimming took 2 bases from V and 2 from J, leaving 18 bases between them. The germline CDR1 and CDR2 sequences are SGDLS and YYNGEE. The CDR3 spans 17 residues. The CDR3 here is CASSVPLRGGTTDTQYF. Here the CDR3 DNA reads TGTGCCAGCAGCGTCCCTCTAAGGGGCGGAACCACAGATACGCAGTATTTT. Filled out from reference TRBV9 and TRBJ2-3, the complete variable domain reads DSGVTQTPKHLITATGQRVTLRCSPRSGDLSVYWYQQSLDQGLQFLIQYYNGEERAKGNILERFSAQQFPDLHSELNLSSLELGDSALYFCASSVPLRGGTTDTQYFGPGTRLTVL.

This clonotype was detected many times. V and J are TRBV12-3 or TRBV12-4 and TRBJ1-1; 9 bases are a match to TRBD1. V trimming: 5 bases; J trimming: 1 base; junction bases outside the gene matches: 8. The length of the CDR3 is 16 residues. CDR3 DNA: TGTGCCAGCAGTCGGCCGCCGGGACAGGGGAACACTGAAGCTTTCTTT. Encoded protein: CASSRPPGQGNTEAFF.

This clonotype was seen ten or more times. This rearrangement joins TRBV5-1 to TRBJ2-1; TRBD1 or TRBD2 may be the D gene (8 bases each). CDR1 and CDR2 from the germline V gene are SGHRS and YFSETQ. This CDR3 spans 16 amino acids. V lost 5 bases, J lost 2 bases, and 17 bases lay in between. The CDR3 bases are TGCGCCAGCAGAGGAGCGGGGGACAGGCCCTACAATGAGCAGTTCTTC. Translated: CASRGAGDRPYNEQFF.